These 7 T cell receptor beta chains were all obtained from the same sample, sequenced in a study of T cell responses to AZD1222 COVID-19 vaccine. The repertoire was sequenced with immunoSEQ multiplex PCR; TCRdb's copy has only in-frame clones and lacks some. The repertoire includes 55,000 to 80,000 clones, approximately 90% of them detected once, and over 25% sits in the top ten. The input for sequencing was peripheral blood, taken 28 days after the second AZD1222 dose. The receptors shown here come from an adult who received the AZD1222 COVID-19 vaccine.

The chain recombines TRBV18 with TRBJ2-2; TRBD1 matches at 10 bases. V dropped 1 base and J dropped 6; count of bases not matched to a gene: 2. The CDR3 is 15 amino acids. Per the germline V gene, CDR1 is KGHSH and CDR2 is LQKENI. CDR3 nucleotides: TGTGCCAGCTCACCACGGGACAGGGGTGCCGGGGAGCTGTTTTTT. Its translation: CASSPRDRGAGELFF. The complete variable domain, with remaining parts taken from reference TRBV18 and TRBJ2-2, reads NAGVMQNPRHLVRRRGQEARLRCSPMKGHSHVYWYRQLPEEGLKFMVYLQKENIIDESGMPKERFSAEFPKEGPSILRIQQVVRGDSAAYFCASSPRDRGAGELFFGEGSRLTVL.

The rearrangement links TRBV29-1 to TRBJ2-1, with TRBD1 matching over 8 bases. The CDR3 covers 13 residues. V dropped 6 bases and J dropped 8; count of bases not matched to a gene: 9. Germline V lookup: CDR1 SQVTM, CDR2 ANQGSEA. For the CDR3, the DNA is TGCAGCGTCCTCCGGACAGGGTCTGATGAGCAGTTCTTC. It codes for CSVLRTGSDEQFF.

V is TRBV11-1 and J is TRBJ2-2; TRBD2 matches at 7 bases. The CDR3 sequence is 16 residues long. V dropped 7 bases and J dropped 1; count of bases not matched to a gene: 9. Germline V gene sequence: CDR1 SGHAT, CDR2 FQDESV (reference sequence). The CDR3 DNA reads TGTGCCAGCACCTCTGGGGGAGGGAAGAACACCGGGGAGCTGTTTTTT. Amino acid sequence: CASTSGGGKNTGELFF.

This clone was seen once. The chain uses TRBV19 and TRBJ2-1, with TRBD1 matching over 8 bases. This CDR3 contains 15 residues. Unmatched junction bases numbered 8, after V lost 3 bases and J lost 7 bases. Per the germline V gene, CDR1 is LNHDA and CDR2 is SQIVND (reference sequence). CDR3 sequence (DNA): TGTGCCAGTAGTATCCCTGGACAGGGTAAAAATGAGCAGTTCTTC. Protein sequence: CASSIPGQGKNEQFF.

The chain carries TRBV7-6 and TRBJ2-7; no clear D. Germline CDR1 and CDR2: SGHVS and FNYEAQ. CDR3 length: 15 residues. V was cut by 5 bases and J by 2 bases, with 16 bases left in between. CDR3 in amino acids: CASSPERAPAYEQYF. In DNA, the CDR3 is TGTGCCAGCAGCCCAGAACGCGCCCCTGCCTACGAGCAGTACTTC.

The chain recombines TRBV6-5 with TRBJ2-2, with D perhaps matching TRBD2 (6 bases). The V and J ends lost 6 bases and 2 bases respectively, with 13 bases between them. The germline V gene has CDR1 MNHEY and CDR2 SVGAGI. CDR3 length: 15 amino acids. The CDR3 sequence is CASRAGNSNTGELFF. The CDR3 bases are TGTGCCAGCAGGGCGGGGAATTCAAACACCGGGGAGCTGTTTTTT.

The rearrangement joins TRBV2 to TRBJ1-3; the D gene is possibly TRBD1 (6 bases). The CDR3 loop spans 13 amino acids. The V and J ends lost 7 bases and 0 bases respectively, with 7 bases between them. Germline V gives CDR1 SNHLY, CDR2 FYNNEI. CDR3 nucleotides: TGTGCCAGCAAACAGGGCTCTGGAAACACCATATATTTT. Amino acid sequence: CASKQGSGNTIYF.